The rows below give T cell receptor beta chains drawn from one sample of a study of T-cell memory formation after mild COVID-19. TCRdb ran MiXCR on the 5' RACE reads and lists one entry per CDR3 protein. The profile covers some 180,000 distinct CDR3 sequences, with around 20% appearing a single time and roughly 3.9% taken by the ten largest. Sequencing was done on a sample of PBMCs or a T cell subset sorted from them (not recorded which). Receptor source: a man between 18 and 29 years old who had mild COVID-19 (a few samples of this study predate the infection). Cell type and time point are not known. The CDR3 runs from the conserved cysteine through the conserved F or W. The order of the fields is D gene, J gene, clone size, V gene, CDR3 DNA, CDR3 protein. D genes are given only for firm matches. The size field is filled for only some rows; it gives once, few, many or a size class.

>NA|TRBJ1-5|many|TRBV7-8
TGTGCCAGCAGCCACCCGGAGCAGCCCCAGCATTTT
CASSHPEQPQHF
>NA|TRBJ1-1|few|TRBV2
TGTGCCAGCAGTGATGGTCAGGGGTACACTGAAGCTTTCTTT
CASSDGQGYTEAFF
>TRBD1|TRBJ2-5|NA|TRBV7-2
TGTGCCAGCAGCAAGGGGGCAGTTAGGGAGACCCAGTACTTC
CASSKGAVRETQYF
>NA|TRBJ1-2|NA|TRBV5-5
TGTGCCAGCAGCCCTCAAAATCTCGGCTATGGCTACACCTTC
CASSPQNLGYGYTF
>NA|TRBJ2-2|NA|TRBV7-3
TGTGCCAGCAGCACCGGGACACCGAACACCGGGGAGCTGTTTTTT
CASSTGTPNTGELFF
>NA|TRBJ2-2|NA|TRBV11-2
TGTGCCAGCAGCTTGTCTAGGATGTCCGGGGAGCTGTTTTTT
CASSLSRMSGELFF
>NA|TRBJ2-3|NA|TRBV20-1
TGCAGTGCTGGGAACCGGGGCACCGAAGATACGCAGTATTTT
CSAGNRGTEDTQYF
>TRBD1|TRBJ2-6|NA|TRBV7-3
TGTGCCAGCAGCCGGACAGGGTCGAGCTCTGGGGCCAACGTCCTGACTTTC
CASSRTGSSSGANVLTF
>NA|TRBJ1-2|NA|TRBV7-2
TGTGCCAGCAGCTTTTGGGACTATGGCTACACCTTC
CASSFWDYGYTF
>TRBD1|TRBJ1-2|few|TRBV6-6
TGTGCCAGCAGTTATCAGACCGGGACAGGGAATGGCTACACCTTC
CASSYQTGTGNGYTF
>NA|TRBJ1-3|few|TRBV7-2
TGTGCCAGCAGCTTAGCGCTCTCTCCGCCCATATATTTT
CASSLALSPPIYF
>NA|TRBJ1-3|NA|TRBV12-3/TRBV12-4
TGTGCCAGCAGTCTAAGGGCTAGACCCCCTGGAAACACCATATATTTT
CASSLRARPPGNTIYF
>NA|TRBJ1-1|NA|TRBV3-1
TGTGCCAGCAGCCAAGATATAGGCAGGGGTACTGAAGCTTTCTTT
CASSQDIGRGTEAFF
>TRBD2|TRBJ2-5|few|TRBV25-1
TGTGCCAGCAGTGAATCATTAGCGGGGGGAGAGACCCAGTACTTC
CASSESLAGGETQYF
>NA|TRBJ2-3|few|TRBV20-1
TGCAGTGCTAGTCCGGGGACCGGCACAGATACGCAGTATTTT
CSASPGTGTDTQYF
>NA|TRBJ2-3|NA|TRBV28
TGTGCCAGCACCGGTCTGGGAGATACGCAGTATTTT
CASTGLGDTQYF
>NA|TRBJ1-5|few|TRBV5-6
TGTGCCAGCAGCTTCTCGGGAGGGGCAAGCAATCAGCCCCAGCATTTT
CASSFSGGASNQPQHF
>TRBD2|TRBJ2-1|NA|TRBV7-3
TGTGCCAGCAGTCCCGGGGGACTAGCTGGTGAGCAGTTCTTC
CASSPGGLAGEQFF
>NA|TRBJ1-5|NA|TRBV7-2
TGTGCCAGCAGCTTATTTATCGGGGGCGATCAGCCCCAGCATTTT
CASSLFIGGDQPQHF
>NA|TRBJ2-3|NA|TRBV7-3
TGTGCCAGCAGCCAAAACACAGATACGCAGTATTTT
CASSQNTDTQYF
>TRBD2|TRBJ2-5|few|TRBV20-1
TGCAGTGCTAGTCTGGCGGGGGGCCCCCAAGAGACCCAGTACTTC
CSASLAGGPQETQYF
>TRBD1|TRBJ2-7|many|TRBV12-3/TRBV12-4
TGTGCCAGCAGGGATCGACAGGGCAGCTCCTACGAGCAGTACTTC
CASRDRQGSSYEQYF
>TRBD1|TRBJ2-1|NA|TRBV5-6
TGTGCCAGCAGCCCCGACAGGGATGGTGAGCAGTTCTTC
CASSPDRDGEQFF
>TRBD1|TRBJ2-3|few|TRBV6-2/TRBV6-3
TGTGCCAGCAGCCGGGACAGCCACGCAGATACGCAGTATTTT
CASSRDSHADTQYF
>NA|TRBJ1-2|NA|TRBV10-3
TGTGCCATCAGTGAGTCCCGGGGAGGGCATGGCTACACCTTC
CAISESRGGHGYTF
>NA|TRBJ1-3|NA|TRBV12-3/TRBV12-4
TGTGCCAGCACCCGTCAAGGGGCTACCTCTGGAAACACCATATATTTT
CASTRQGATSGNTIYF
>NA|TRBJ2-3|few|TRBV7-9
TGTGCCAGCAGCTTACCCTTCCCGGCAGATACGCAGTATTTT
CASSLPFPADTQYF
>NA|TRBJ2-7|NA|TRBV11-2
TGTGCCAGCAGCTTGAGTAAGGGCCACGAGCAGTACTTC
CASSLSKGHEQYF
>NA|TRBJ2-3|NA|TRBV5-1
TGCGCCAGCAGCTTGGCACGGGGGAGCACAGATACGCAGTATTTT
CASSLARGSTDTQYF
>NA|TRBJ2-1|NA|TRBV20-1
TGCAGTGGCGTCCGGGACAAACTCTCGCATGAGCAGTTCTTC
CSGVRDKLSHEQFF
>TRBD1|TRBJ2-3|few|TRBV4-2
TGTGCCAGCAGCCAAGATCAAATGGGACAGGGGAGGCCAGATACGCAGTATTTT
CASSQDQMGQGRPDTQYF
>TRBD1|TRBJ2-7|few|TRBV7-8
TGTGCCAGCAGCGCGGGGGGGACAGGGGGCTTTTACGAGCAGTACTTC
CASSAGGTGGFYEQYF
>NA|TRBJ1-1|NA|TRBV12-3/TRBV12-4
TGTGCCAGCAGTTTATTTAACGGGAACACTGAAGCTTTCTTT
CASSLFNGNTEAFF
>TRBD1|TRBJ1-5|few|TRBV7-2
TGTGCCAGCAGCCCAGGGGGCCGCGGCCATGGGCCCCAGCATTTT
CASSPGGRGHGPQHF
>NA|TRBJ1-5|NA|TRBV12-3/TRBV12-4
TGTGCCAGCAGTTTGGCCACCTATAGCAATCAGCCCCAGCATTTT
CASSLATYSNQPQHF
>TRBD1|TRBJ2-3|NA|TRBV4-1
TGCGCCAGCAGCCGGCTACGGGACAGGGAAGATACGCAGTATTTT
CASSRLRDREDTQYF